This T cell receptor (beta chain) was captured by sequencing in a study of blood T cell repertoires in COVID-19. Study in general: Both acute and convalescent COVID-19 samples were obtained from the United States, Italy and Spain. PBMCs, B-cell-depleted T cells, or T cells provided the cDNA or gDNA that made up the material.

The protocol was immunoSEQ multiplex PCR, while the TCRdb copy is restricted to in-frame clones and leaves out a portion. This table has 150,000 to 200,000 clones, under 85% appearing once. While infection was still active, Seattle patients were enrolled and then followed longitudinally. Germline V gene lookup returns CDR1 SNHLY and CDR2 FYNNEI. V dropped 5 bases and J dropped 8; count of bases not matched to a gene: 10. This CDR3 spans 15 amino acids. The source is an elderly man with COVID-19, enrolled during active disease. Sequenced: peripheral blood. V and J are TRBV2 and TRBJ2-1; TRBD2 matches 9 bases. The CDR3 sequence is CASSLGLAGGDEQFF. Written as DNA, the CDR3 is TGTGCCAGCAGTTTGGGACTAGCTGGAGGGGATGAGCAGTTCTTC.